The clone carrying this T cell receptor beta chain showed up just a few times. Trimming cost V 1 base and J 5 bases, with 3 bases left between them. This CDR3 has 11 residues. Germline CDR1 reads DFQATT; CDR2 reads SNEGSKA (reference sequence). The sample belongs to a study of blood T cells in healthy people across ages. A sample-barcoded 5' primer and a J-beta primer mix were used in a second PCR of about 6 to 11 cycles. TCRdb processed the 5' RACE reads anew with MiXCR; each CDR3 protein has one entry. The data hold about 1.7 million distinct CDR3 sequences, with over 25% observed a single time. Sample: blood. V usage is TRBV20-1 and J usage is TRBJ1-5; no reliable D call. This TCR was recovered from a woman aged 25 to 39 in good health. The CDR3 protein is CSARGDQPQHF. In nucleotides, the CDR3 is TGCAGTGCTAGAGGAGATCAGCCCCAGCATTTT.